Given below is one T cell receptor (beta chain) in context. Its antigen is currently unknown. The data stem from a study of blood T cells in healthy people across ages. Points from the study as a whole: A strong correlation between TCR beta diversity and naive T cell percentage was seen. Older age coincided with a roughly linear decline in TCR beta diversity per million T cells. Investigators viewed diversity estimates from one million T cells as underestimates, the study reported.

The use of a sample-barcoded 5' primer and a J-beta primer mix characterized a second PCR of roughly 7 to 11 cycles. Each of the cDNA molecules was tagged by a template-switch adaptor with 12 random nucleotides. In TCRdb, the 5' RACE reads were re-called with MiXCR into one record per CDR3 protein. The data show approximately 770,000 distinct CDR3 sequences, over 45% seen once. From germline, CDR1 is ENHRY and CDR2 SYGVKD. The CDR3 consists of 16 residues. V shed 3 bases and J 9 bases; nucleotides not matched to a gene: 14. The chain couples TRBV10-3 to TRBJ2-1; the match to TRBD2 covers 7 bases. The receptor's source is a man in his thirties or forties in good health. The sequenced sample was blood. The DNA for the CDR3 is TGTGCCATCAGTGATCCAGCGGGGCCAGGTCAATTTGAGCAGTTCTTC. Its translation is CAISDPAGPGQFEQFF.